These 13 T cell receptor beta chains were all obtained from the same sample, sequenced in a study of CD8 T cells in ankylosing spondylitis. TCRdb re-called the 5' RACE reads through MiXCR, storing one row per CDR3 protein. This table has some 54,000 distinct CDR3 sequences, about 7% appearing once. The sequenced material came from blood, either unsorted or a sorted T cell fraction (not recorded which). Receptors were obtained from a female donor with ankylosing spondylitis or in good health (not recorded which).

The CDR3 here is CASSYRKRTSGANTQYF. In DNA form, the CDR3 reads TGTGCCAGCAGTTACCGAAAACGGACTAGCGGGGCTAATACGCAGTATTTT. This chain joins TRBV6-5 and TRBJ2-3; TRBD2 matches 12 bases. CDR3 length: 17 residues. Trimming took 2 bases from V and 7 from J; bases not matched to a gene: 10. Germline V lookup: CDR1 MNHEY, CDR2 SVGAGI.

A few counts support this clonotype. The J gene is TRBJ2-5, the V gene TRBV7-3, with a weak D call TRBD1 (5 bases). The CDR3 sequence is 14 residues long. Trimming removed 1 base at V and 5 bases at J, with 11 bases between. CDR1 is SGHTA, CDR2 FQGTGA, per germline. CDR3 region: CASSLNGRDETQYF. CDR3 sequence (DNA): TGTGCCAGCAGCTTAAATGGCAGGGATGAGACCCAGTACTTC.

The CDR3 DNA reads as TGTGCCAGCACCGACGTCAGTCCAAACACTGAAGCTTTCTTT. It is translated as CASTDVSPNTEAFF. This chain links TRBV2 with TRBJ1-1, with D uncertain. Germline CDR1 is SNHLY and CDR2 is FYNNEI. V gave up 7 bases and J gave up 2 bases, with 14 bases separating them. CDR3 length: 14 amino acids. Complete variable domain (other parts from reference TRBV2 and TRBJ1-1): EPEVTQTPSHQVTQMGQEVILRCVPISNHLYFYWYRQILGQKVEFLVSFYNNEISEKSEIFDDQFSVERPDGSNFTLKIRSTKLEDSAMYFCASTDVSPNTEAFFGQGTRLTVV.

There are many counts of this clonotype. This sequence joins TRBV5-1 and TRBJ2-3, with D possibly matching TRBD2 (6 bases). Germline V CDR1 and CDR2: SGHRS, YFSETQ. Trimming stripped 0 bases from V and 1 base from J, with 9 bases between. The CDR3 spans 15 residues. The CDR3 sequence is CASSLAPGGTDTQYF. CDR3 nucleotides: TGCGCCAGCAGCTTGGCCCCGGGGGGCACAGATACGCAGTATTTT.

This clonotype was seen ten or more times. CDR3 DNA sequence: TGTGCCAGCAGCCGGGACAGGGCCTGGGGCTACACCTTC. Its translation: CASSRDRAWGYTF. This sequence joins TRBV6-6 and TRBJ1-2; 9 bases are shared with TRBD1. The germline gives CDR1 MNHNY, CDR2 SVGAGI (reference sequence). J gave up 8 bases and V 6 bases, and 7 bases lay outside the gene matches. This CDR3 region has 13 residues.

This chain links TRBV9 with TRBJ1-5, with 8 bases matching TRBD1. Germline assignment: CDR1 SGDLS and CDR2 YYNGEE. V trimming: 4 bases; J trimming: 7 bases; junction bases outside the gene matches: 7. This CDR3 has 14 residues. The CDR3 bases are TGTGCCAGCAGCCCGGGGACAGGAAGGCAGCCCCAGCATTTT. Its translation: CASSPGTGRQPQHF.

This chain links TRBV2 with TRBJ2-2; a weak D match, TRBD1 (6 bases). CDR1 and CDR2 from the germline V gene are SNHLY and FYNNEI. CDR3 length: 15 amino acids. The V end was cut by 6 bases, the J end by 7 bases, with 18 bases between. Written as DNA, the CDR3 is TGTGCCAGCAGATACTTACAGGGTTTTGGCGGGGAGCTGTTTTTT. It yields the protein CASRYLQGFGGELFF.

The table lists this clonotype with many counts. The chain combines TRBV5-5 with TRBJ2-7; tentatively, D is TRBD2 (6 bases). Germline values: CDR1 SGHKS, CDR2 YYEKEE (reference sequence). The CDR3 loop spans 13 amino acids. Trimming removed 6 bases from V and 0 bases from J, with 10 bases in between. CDR3 residues: CASTGGPSYEQYF. The CDR3 nucleotides are TGTGCCAGCACTGGAGGGCCCTCCTACGAGCAGTACTTC.

This clonotype showed up many times. The chain couples TRBV11-3 to TRBJ1-1, with D maybe TRBD1 (5 bases). The germline V gene has CDR1 SGHNT and CDR2 YENEEA. Trimming took 4 bases from V and 5 from J, leaving 8 bases between them. This CDR3 has 12 amino acids. CDR3 DNA: TGTGCCAGCAGCTGGGGGGAGACTGAAGCTTTCTTT. The encoded protein is CASSWGETEAFF.

In regard to this clonotype: A much bigger clone sits one base away, suggesting this may be a read error. The missing conserved phenylalanine or tryptophan at the end of this CDR3 makes a read error likely. CDR3 sequence (DNA): TGCGCCAGCAGCTCGGGGACAGATGCCTATGGCTACACCTCC. Translating it yields CASSSGTDAYGYTS. The V gene is TRBV5-1, the J gene TRBJ1-2, with 7 bases identical to TRBD1. V shed 3 bases, J shed 4 bases, and the junction held 6 bases outside the gene matches. Per germline, CDR1 SGHRS and CDR2 YFSETQ. This CDR3 region has 14 residues.

A note on this clonotype: Since a much larger clone is just one base distant, this may be a read error. The CDR3 DNA reads as TGCAGCGTTGCTGAGGTTGGCGGGGGGCTGTTTTTT. Amino acid sequence: CSVAEVGGGLFF. The V call is TRBV29-1, the J call TRBJ2-2, with 7 bases aligning to TRBD2. The CDR3 runs to 12 residues. Germline CDR1 and CDR2: SQVTM and ANQGSEA.

This clonotype was seen many times. In DNA, the CDR3 is TGCGCCAGCAGCCCCGGGACAGGGATGAACATTCAGTACTTC. Protein product: CASSPGTGMNIQYF. The chain couples TRBV5-1 to TRBJ2-4; TRBD1 aligns across 9 bases. From germline, CDR1 is SGHRS and CDR2 YFSETQ. The CDR3 has 14 amino acids. Germline trimming cut 4 bases from V and 7 bases from J; bases unmatched to any gene: 6.

This clonotype was recorded at least ten times. The rearrangement uses TRBV13 and TRBJ2-1; D is unclear. CDR3 length: 15 residues. Germline V gene lookup returns CDR1 PRHDT and CDR2 FYEKMQ (reference sequence). V gave up 1 base and J gave up 7 bases, with 14 bases separating them. The CDR3 bases are TGTGCCAGCAGCTTAGCCTCCACCTCACCTAATGAGCAGTTCTTC. Translated, it gives CASSLASTSPNEQFF. The full variable domain, its missing parts supplied by reference TRBV13 and TRBJ2-1, is AAGVIQSPRHLIKEKRETATLKCYPIPRHDTVYWYQQGPGQDPQFLISFYEKMQSDKGSIPDRFSAQQFSDYHSELNMSSLELGDSALYFCASSLASTSPNEQFFGPGTRLTVL.